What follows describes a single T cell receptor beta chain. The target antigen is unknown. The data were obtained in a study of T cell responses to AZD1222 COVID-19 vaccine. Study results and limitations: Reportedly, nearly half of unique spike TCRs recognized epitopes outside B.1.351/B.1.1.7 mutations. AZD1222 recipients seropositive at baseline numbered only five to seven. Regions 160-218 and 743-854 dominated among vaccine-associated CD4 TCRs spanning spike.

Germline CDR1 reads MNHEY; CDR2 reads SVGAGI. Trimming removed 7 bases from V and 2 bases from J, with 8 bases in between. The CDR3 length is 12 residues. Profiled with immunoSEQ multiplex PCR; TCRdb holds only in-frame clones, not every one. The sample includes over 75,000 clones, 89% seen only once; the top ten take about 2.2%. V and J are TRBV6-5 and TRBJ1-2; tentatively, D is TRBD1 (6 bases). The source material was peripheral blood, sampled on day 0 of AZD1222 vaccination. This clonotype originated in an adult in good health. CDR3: CASKRGNYGYTF. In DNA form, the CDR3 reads TGTGCCAGCAAGAGGGGGAACTATGGCTACACCTTC.